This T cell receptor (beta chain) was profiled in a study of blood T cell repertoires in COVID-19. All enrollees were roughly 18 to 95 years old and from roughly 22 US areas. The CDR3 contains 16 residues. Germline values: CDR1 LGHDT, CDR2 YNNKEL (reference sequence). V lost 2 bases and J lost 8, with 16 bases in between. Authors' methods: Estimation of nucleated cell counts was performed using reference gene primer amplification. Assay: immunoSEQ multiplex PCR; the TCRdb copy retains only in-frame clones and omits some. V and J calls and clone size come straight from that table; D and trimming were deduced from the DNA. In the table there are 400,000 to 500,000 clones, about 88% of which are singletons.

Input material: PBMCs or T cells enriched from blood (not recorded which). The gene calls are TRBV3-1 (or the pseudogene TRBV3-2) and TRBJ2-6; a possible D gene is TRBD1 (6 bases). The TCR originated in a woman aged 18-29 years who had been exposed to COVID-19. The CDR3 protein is CASSQHGGQKSNVLTF. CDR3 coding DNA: TGTGCCAGCAGCCAACATGGAGGACAGAAATCCAACGTCCTGACTTTC.